The T cell receptor beta chain under discussion was sequenced for a study of T cells after posttransplantation cyclophosphamide. Findings and caveats of the study: TRB clonality was highly associated with recipient CMV seropositivity and reactivation.

V lost 5 bases to trimming and J lost 5 bases, with 28 bases between them. Germline assignment: CDR1 SGHRS and CDR2 YFSETQ. The CDR3 totals 18 residues. This clone has more than one count but fewer than ten. Its antigen is unidentified. This table comes from immunoSEQ multiplex PCR, and its TCRdb copy is limited to in-frame clones, with some not included. Of more than 3,000 clones listed, 75% to 80% are singletons. The rearrangement links TRBV5-1 to TRBJ2-5; D is perhaps TRBD1 (5 bases). Sequencing used memory CD8+ T cells sorted from blood. The sequence came from a woman aged 55-69 years in good health, CMV-negative, and a related stem cell transplant donor. The CDR3 DNA reads as TGCGCCAGCAGTTCCTTAGGGGCTACCTACCTTAAGAAGGAGACCCAGTACTTC. Protein sequence: CASSSLGATYLKKETQYF.